This note documents a single T cell receptor (beta chain) sequence. Antigen: not known. This sample stems from a study of long-term antiretroviral therapy in people with HIV. Study outcomes and limitations: ART adherence, viral resistance and therapy changes went undocumented.

Survey-level immunoSEQ v3.0 assays were run. Sequencing aimed at roughly 40,000-55,000 T-cell genomes per sample. Data came from immunoSEQ multiplex PCR; TCRdb stores just in-frame clones and leaves some out. Of 20,000 to 25,000 clones listed, 76% are singletons. Treatment of all HIV participants took place in the United States. Every specimen held between about 0.9-11 million cryopreserved PBMC. These were thawed and washed before DNA extraction. The CDR3 is 12 residues long. Germline V gene sequence: CDR1 SGHAT, CDR2 FQNNGV. Trimming took 2 bases from V and 6 from J, leaving 8 bases between them. The material was unsorted PBMCs, obtained less than 1.8 years before starting antiretroviral therapy. The clonotype comes from a middle-aged woman with HIV. This rearrangement joins TRBV11-2 to TRBJ2-7, with D perhaps matching TRBD1 (6 bases). The CDR3 reads CASSLSGVEQYF. The CDR3, as DNA: TGTGCCAGCAGCTTATCAGGGGTCGAGCAGTACTTC.